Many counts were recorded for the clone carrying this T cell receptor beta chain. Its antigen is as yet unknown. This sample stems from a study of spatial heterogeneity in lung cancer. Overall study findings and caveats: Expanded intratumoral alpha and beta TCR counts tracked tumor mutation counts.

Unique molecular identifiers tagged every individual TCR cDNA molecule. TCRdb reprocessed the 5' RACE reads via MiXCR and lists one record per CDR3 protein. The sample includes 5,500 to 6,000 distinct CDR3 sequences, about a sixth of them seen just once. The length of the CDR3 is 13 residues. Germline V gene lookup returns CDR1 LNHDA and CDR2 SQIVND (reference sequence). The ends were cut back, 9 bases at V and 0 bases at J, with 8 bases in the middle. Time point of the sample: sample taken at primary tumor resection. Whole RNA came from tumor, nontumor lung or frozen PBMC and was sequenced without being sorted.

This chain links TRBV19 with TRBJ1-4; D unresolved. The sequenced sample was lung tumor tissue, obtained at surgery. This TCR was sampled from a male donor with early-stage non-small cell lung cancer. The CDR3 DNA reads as TGTGCCAGCACCATCGCAACTAATGAAAAACTGTTTTTT. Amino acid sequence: CASTIATNEKLFF.